This T cell receptor (beta chain) originates from a study of control samples from healthy donors and cancer patients. This clone was found once. The assay was immunoSEQ multiplex PCR, and TCRdb's table has in-frame clones only and misses some. The table shows 80,000 to 100,000 clones, with 92% occurring only once. The germline V gene has CDR1 SGHVS and CDR2 FNYEAQ. The trim removed 2 bases at V and 0 bases at J, leaving 16 bases unmatched. The length of the CDR3 is 21 residues. This chain connects TRBV7-6 to TRBJ1-6, with 7 bases that match TRBD1. Source material: blood. The source of this sequence is a human donor in good health. The donor label of this sample is uncertain. CDR3 DNA: TGTGCCAGCAGCTTATACCCAAGGACAGGACCGGGGAGCTCCTATAATTCACCCCTCCACTTT. It encodes CASSLYPRTGPGSSYNSPLHF. The variable domain in full, completed from reference TRBV7-6 and TRBJ1-6, reads GAGVSQSPRYKVTKRGQDVALRCDPISGHVSLYWYRQALGQGPEFLTYFNYEAQQDKSGLPNDRFSAERPEGSISTLTIQRTEQRDSAMYRCASSLYPRTGPGSSYNSPLHFGNGTRLTVT.